The 22 T cell receptor beta chains given below trace back to one sample, sequenced in a study of Ad26.COV2.S vaccination and SARS-CoV-2 variants. Treatment of the sample: around 19 received Ad26.COV2.S at low or high dose, single or two shots; about 5 received placebo; per-sample allocation not given. Sampling took place 63 days after the first vaccine or placebo injection. The repertoire was sequenced with immunoSEQ multiplex PCR; TCRdb's copy has only in-frame clones and lacks some. This table holds about 350,000 clones, about 88% found once. The source was peripheral blood, collected in a trial of Ad26.COV2.S vaccine versus placebo. The source is a person between 18 and 60 years old who received the Ad26.COV2.S COVID-19 vaccine or a placebo.

This chain links TRBV6-5 with TRBJ2-1, with a weak D call TRBD1 (6 bases). V lost 4 bases and J lost 3, with 16 bases in between. The CDR3 consists of 16 residues. Germline CDR1 reads MNHEY; CDR2 reads SVGAGI. The CDR3 DNA sequence: TGTGCCAGCAGTTCCTACCAGGGGTTAGGCTACAATGAGCAGTTCTTC. Its translation: CASSSYQGLGYNEQFF.

This clone was seen more than once but under ten times. The chain joins TRBV14 to TRBJ2-5, with no clear D. Between the trimmed V and J ends, which lost 4 bases and 2 bases, there was a span of 11 bases. Germline V CDR1 and CDR2: SGHDN, FVKESK. The CDR3 is made up of 14 amino acids. CDR3 loop: CASSPRLRQETQYF. In nucleotides, the CDR3 is TGTGCCAGCAGCCCCCGTTTGCGTCAAGAGACCCAGTACTTC.

The chain carries TRBV5-1 and TRBJ2-3; tentatively, D is TRBD1 (5 bases). CDR1 and CDR2 (germline): SGHRS, YFSETQ. This CDR3 has 14 amino acids. V dropped 5 bases and J dropped 6 bases, with 16 bases sitting between them. The DNA of the CDR3 is TGCGCCAGCAGTCGCGCAACAGGTTTCGATACGCAGTATTTT. As protein: CASSRATGFDTQYF.

This clone turned up a few times. The chain uses TRBV6-6 and TRBJ1-2, with 7 bases aligning to TRBD1. The junction had 3 bases not matched to a gene; V was cut back by 4 bases and J by 4 bases. CDR1 is MNHNY and CDR2 is SVGAGI in the germline V gene (reference sequence). This CDR3 is 13 amino acids long. CDR3 nucleotides: TGTGCCAGCAGTTGGGACAGTCTCTATGGCTACACCTTC. Translating gives CASSWDSLYGYTF.

The chain employs TRBV27 and TRBJ2-2; 9 nucleotides align to TRBD1. The CDR3 is made up of 14 amino acids. The V and J ends lost 6 bases and 5 bases, in that order; junction bases with no gene match: 4. Looked up from germline, CDR1 is MNHEY and CDR2 is SMNVEV (reference sequence). The CDR3 is CASRLQGATGELFF. The CDR3 DNA follows: TGTGCCAGCAGGCTACAGGGGGCAACCGGGGAGCTGTTTTTT.

This clone was recorded a few times. The V and J genes are TRBV6-5 and TRBJ1-5, with D uncertain. There are 13 residues in the CDR3. Germline CDR1 reads MNHEY; CDR2 reads SVGAGI. V dropped 2 bases and J dropped 1 base, with 3 bases sitting between them. CDR3 sequence (DNA): TGTGCCAGCAGTTACGACAGCAATCAGCCCCAGCATTTT. It encodes CASSYDSNQPQHF.

V usage is TRBV27 and J usage is TRBJ2-1, with a possible D match to TRBD2 (7 bases). The CDR3 extends over 17 amino acids. CDR1 and CDR2 (germline): MNHEY, SMNVEV (reference sequence). The V end lost 6 bases, the J end lost 4 bases, and 22 bases lay between the germline ends. The CDR3, as DNA: TGTGCCAGCAGGACTCAATTAGGGGGAGGGCCTTACAATGAGCAGTTCTTC. Protein: CASRTQLGGGPYNEQFF.

J is TRBJ1-5 and V is TRBV19; D is undetermined. The CDR3 is 14 residues long. The V end lost 4 bases, the J end lost 5 bases, and 12 bases lay between the germline ends. CDR1 and CDR2 from the germline V gene are LNHDA and SQIVND (reference sequence). CDR3 loop: CASSSARIDQPQHF. CDR3 DNA sequence: TGTGCCAGTAGTAGTGCCAGGATTGATCAGCCCCAGCATTTT.

The chain employs TRBV9 and TRBJ2-1; 9 bases are a match to TRBD2. The germline CDR1 and CDR2 sequences are SGDLS and YYNGEE. V was clipped by 1 base and J by 3 bases; unmatched bases: 2. This CDR3 is 15 amino acids long. The CDR3 DNA reads TGTGCCAGCAGCGTAAGCGGGAGGTTCTACAATGAGCAGTTCTTC. Translated: CASSVSGRFYNEQFF.

This sequence joins TRBV28 and TRBJ2-7, with TRBD2 identical over 9 bases. The CDR3 consists of 13 residues. The trim removed 8 bases at V and 2 bases at J, leaving 4 bases unmatched. Germline CDR1 reads MDHEN; CDR2 reads SYDVKM. The CDR3 protein is CASSTSGPYEQYF. The DNA of the CDR3 is TGTGCCAGCTCGACTAGCGGACCCTACGAGCAGTACTTC.

In regard to this clone: Other DNA sequences of this sample code for an identical CDR3. The gene calls are TRBV7-2 and TRBJ2-2, with TRBD2 identical over 11 bases. J gave up 4 bases and V 5 bases, and 3 bases lay outside the gene matches. Germline V gives CDR1 SGHTA, CDR2 FQGNSA. The CDR3 extends over 15 amino acids. In DNA form, the CDR3 reads TGTGCCAGCAGCCTGGGACTAGCGGTCACCGGGGAGCTGTTTTTT. The encoded protein is CASSLGLAVTGELFF. The entire variable domain, with the rest obtained from reference TRBV7-2 and TRBJ2-2, is as follows: GAGVSQSPSNKVTEKGKDVELRCDPISGHTALYWYRQSLGQGLEFLIYFQGNSAPDKSGLPSDRFSAERTGGSVSTLTIQRTQQEDSAVYLCASSLGLAVTGELFFGEGSRLTVL.

The gene calls are TRBV12-3 or TRBV12-4 and TRBJ2-2; unclear D gene. Between the trimmed V and J ends, which lost 4 bases and 8 bases, there was a span of 11 bases. The CDR3 is 13 amino acids. CDR3 bases: TGTGCCAGCAGTTGGGCGGTCGCGGGGGAGCTGTTTTTT. It translates to CASSWAVAGELFF.

The chain joins TRBV5-1 to TRBJ2-7, with 10 bases fitting TRBD1. The germline CDR1 and CDR2 sequences are SGHRS and YFSETQ. The CDR3 extends over 14 amino acids. J lost 3 bases, V lost 4 bases, and 4 bases had no gene match. The DNA of the CDR3 is TGCGCCAGCAGCCAGGGGACAGGGGTCTACGAGCAGTACTTC. It specifies CASSQGTGVYEQYF.

The J gene is TRBJ2-3, the V gene TRBV10-1, with TRBD2 matching over 16 bases. The CDR3 totals 19 residues. J lost 3 bases, V lost 5 bases, and 11 bases had no gene match. Germline lookup yields CDR1 WNHNN and CDR2 SYGVQD (reference sequence). CDR3 sequence reads: CASSPGTSGRAARTDTQYF. CDR3 nucleotide sequence: TGCGCCAGCAGTCCCGGGACTAGCGGGAGGGCCGCTAGGACAGATACGCAGTATTTT.

This clone was seen more than once but under ten times. This chain links TRBV4-2 with TRBJ1-5; 11 bases fit TRBD1. Per the germline V gene, CDR1 is LGHNA and CDR2 is YNFKEQ. Trimming removed 2 bases from V and 1 base from J; junction bases left unmatched: 7. This CDR3 comprises 18 residues. This chain's CDR3 is CASSQRQGQGVSNQPQHF. Here the CDR3 DNA reads TGTGCCAGCAGCCAACGGCAGGGACAGGGGGTGAGCAATCAGCCCCAGCATTTT.

This chain connects TRBV10-3 to TRBJ1-6; D call uncertain. V was cut by 0 bases and J by 9 bases, with 6 bases left in between. The germline V gene encodes CDR1 ENHRY and CDR2 SYGVKD. The CDR3 sequence is 13 residues long. The CDR3 nucleotides are TGTGCCATCAGTGAGTCGATTCCTTCACCCCTCCACTTT. As protein: CAISESIPSPLHF.

The J gene is TRBJ2-7, the V gene TRBV21-1. TRBV21-1 is a listed pseudogene. The CDR3 is 15 residues long. The CDR3 nucleotides read TGTGCCAGCAGCCTCCCCGTACCTTCCCACTACGAGCAGTACTTC. The encoded protein is CASSLPVPSHYEQYF.

This clone occurred once. The CDR3 sequence: CASSLDSRQGTDTQYF. The CDR3 bases are TGTGCCAGCAGCTTAGACAGTAGGCAGGGCACAGATACGCAGTATTTT. V is TRBV11-3 and J is TRBJ2-3, with D unclear. Trimming stripped 0 bases from V and 1 base from J, with 11 bases between. In germline, CDR1 is SGHNT, CDR2 YENEEA. CDR3 length: 16 amino acids.

The count of this clone is one. V and J are TRBV28 and TRBJ2-7, with TRBD2 matching over 7 bases. J lost 6 bases, V lost 5 bases, and 10 bases had no gene match. Per germline, CDR1 MDHEN and CDR2 SYDVKM. This CDR3 is 14 amino acids long. The CDR3 coding sequence is TGTGCCAGCAGTACAGCCGTCGGGGGGAGCGAGCAGTACTTC. It translates to CASSTAVGGSEQYF.

The CDR3 sequence: CASSYGEPYEQYF. In DNA form, the CDR3 reads TGTGCCAGCAGTTACGGGGAACCCTACGAGCAGTACTTC. This chain uses TRBV6-6 with TRBJ2-7; no reliable D call. The CDR3 has 13 amino acids. V was clipped by 2 bases and J by 2 bases, with 7 bases between them. Per the germline V gene, CDR1 is MNHNY and CDR2 is SVGAGI (reference sequence).

This clone came up a few times. One end of the junction varies from germline; a read error may be responsible. The chain joins TRBV7-8 to TRBJ1-5, with 8 bases aligning to TRBD1. CDR3 length: 14 residues. Germline V gives CDR1 SGHVS, CDR2 FQNEAQ. The CDR3 nucleotides read TGTGCCAGCAGCTTCCAGACAGGGGATCAACCCCAGCATTTT. This translates into CASSFQTGDQPQHF.

This clone has only one observation. The chain joins TRBV6-5 to TRBJ2-3; D is unclear. Germline values: CDR1 MNHEY, CDR2 SVGAGI. V shed 6 bases and J shed 4 bases, with 5 bases lying between them. The CDR3 has 11 residues. CDR3 region: CASRLSDTQYF. CDR3 coding DNA: TGTGCCAGCAGACTCTCAGATACGCAGTATTTT.